This is a list of T cell receptor beta chains from one sample in a study of metastatic and nonmetastatic thyroid tumors. TCRdb reprocessed the PCR reads using MiXCR. Among 15,000 to 19,000 clones listed, roughly 4% were seen once. Sequenced material: tumor tissue. These receptors originate from a female donor with papillary thyroid cancer or a benign thyroid nodule (not recorded which). Some clones in this sample may be carry-over from other donors' samples. Both conserved end residues are part of each CDR3. The order of the fields is V gene, D gene, J gene, clone size, CDR3 protein, CDR3 DNA. D genes are given only for firm matches. Not every row has a clone size; where given, it reads once, few, many or a size class.

V gene: TRBV5-1; D gene: -; J gene: TRBJ2-6; clone size: -; CDR3 protein: CASSPEDSLASGANVLTF; CDR3 DNA: TGCGCCAGCAGCCCAGAAGACTCTTTGGCCTCTGGGGCCAACGTCCTGACTTTC
V gene: TRBV10-2; D gene: TRBD1; J gene: TRBJ2-3; clone size: -; CDR3 protein: CASSGELGDRETTDTQYF; CDR3 DNA: TGCGCCAGCAGTGGTGAATTGGGGGACAGGGAGACCACAGATACGCAGTATTTT
V gene: TRBV6-1; D gene: TRBD2; J gene: TRBJ2-1; clone size: -; CDR3 protein: CASSAGTTLNEQFF; CDR3 DNA: TGTGCCAGCAGTGCGGGGACTACTCTCAATGAGCAGTTCTTC
V gene: TRBV18; D gene: TRBD1; J gene: TRBJ2-3; clone size: -; CDR3 protein: CASSPRTGSTDTQYF; CDR3 DNA: TGTGCCAGCTCACCGAGGACAGGGAGCACAGATACGCAGTATTTT
V gene: TRBV19; D gene: -; J gene: TRBJ1-1; clone size: -; CDR3 protein: CASSSTENTEAFF; CDR3 DNA: TGTGCCAGTAGTTCGACAGAGAACACTGAAGCTTTCTTT
V gene: TRBV28; D gene: TRBD2; J gene: TRBJ2-7; clone size: -; CDR3 protein: CASSQGLAGPSYEQYF; CDR3 DNA: TGTGCCAGCAGTCAGGGACTAGCGGGTCCCTCCTACGAGCAGTACTTC
V gene: TRBV12-5; D gene: TRBD1; J gene: TRBJ2-1; clone size: many; CDR3 protein: CASDLRQGAAKEQFF; CDR3 DNA: TGTGCTAGTGATTTGAGGCAGGGGGCGGCCAAGGAGCAGTTCTTC
V gene: TRBV19; D gene: -; J gene: TRBJ2-2; clone size: few; CDR3 protein: CASSMGTANTGELFF; CDR3 DNA: TGTGCCAGTAGTATGGGGACTGCGAACACCGGGGAGCTGTTTTTT
V gene: TRBV2; D gene: TRBD1; J gene: TRBJ1-3; clone size: medium-sized; CDR3 protein: CASNRQGGYGNTIYF; CDR3 DNA: TGTGCCAGCAACCGACAGGGGGGATATGGAAACACCATATATTTT
V gene: TRBV11-2; D gene: -; J gene: TRBJ2-2; clone size: few; CDR3 protein: CASSLVGNTGELFF; CDR3 DNA: TGTGCCAGCAGCTTAGTGGGGAACACCGGGGAGCTGTTTTTT
V gene: TRBV19; D gene: -; J gene: TRBJ2-2; clone size: large; CDR3 protein: CASSIVGSTGELFF; CDR3 DNA: TGTGCCAGTAGTATAGTTGGGAGCACCGGGGAGCTGTTTTTT
V gene: TRBV5-1; D gene: TRBD2; J gene: TRBJ2-1; clone size: -; CDR3 protein: CASSLGGTSGRHEQFF; CDR3 DNA: TGCGCCAGCAGCTTGGGGGGGACTAGCGGGAGACATGAGCAGTTCTTC
V gene: TRBV12-3/TRBV12-4; D gene: TRBD1; J gene: TRBJ1-6; clone size: few; CDR3 protein: CASSPGQGSGPLHF; CDR3 DNA: TGTGCCAGCAGTCCGGGACAGGGTTCAGGGCCCCTCCACTTT
V gene: TRBV12-3/TRBV12-4; D gene: -; J gene: TRBJ2-2; clone size: few; CDR3 protein: CASSPTGGGELFF; CDR3 DNA: TGTGCCAGCAGTCCGACAGGCGGCGGGGAGCTGTTTTTT
V gene: TRBV6-2/TRBV6-3; D gene: TRBD1; J gene: TRBJ1-1; clone size: -; CDR3 protein: CASSYGGGNTEAFF; CDR3 DNA: TGTGCCAGCAGTTACGGAGGGGGCAACACTGAAGCTTTCTTT
V gene: TRBV20-1; D gene: TRBD2; J gene: TRBJ2-7; clone size: -; CDR3 protein: CSARDSGRNSYEQYF; CDR3 DNA: TGCAGTGCTAGAGATAGCGGGAGGAACTCCTACGAGCAGTACTTC
V gene: TRBV6-1; D gene: TRBD2; J gene: TRBJ2-1; clone size: -; CDR3 protein: CASSQCPFAGRYNEQFF; CDR3 DNA: TGTGCCAGCAGCCAGTGCCCCTTTGCCGGGAGGTACAATGAGCAGTTCTTC
V gene: TRBV19; D gene: TRBD1; J gene: TRBJ2-7; clone size: few; CDR3 protein: CASSVSKGTGPYEQYF; CDR3 DNA: TGTGCCAGTAGTGTCTCCAAGGGGACAGGCCCCTACGAGCAGTACTTC
V gene: TRBV6-4; D gene: TRBD1; J gene: TRBJ1-2; clone size: -; CDR3 protein: CASSPGQGGRGYTF; CDR3 DNA: TGTGCCAGCAGCCCGGGACAGGGCGGGCGGGGCTACACCTTC
V gene: TRBV28; D gene: -; J gene: TRBJ1-1; clone size: -; CDR3 protein: CASSLYREFTEAFF; CDR3 DNA: TGTGCCAGCAGTTTATACAGGGAGTTCACTGAAGCTTTCTTT
V gene: TRBV4-1; D gene: -; J gene: TRBJ1-3; clone size: few; CDR3 protein: CASSGNTIYF; CDR3 DNA: TGCGCCAGCAGTGGAAACACCATATATTTT
V gene: TRBV12-3/TRBV12-4; D gene: -; J gene: TRBJ2-7; clone size: few; CDR3 protein: CASSIAFQYEQYF; CDR3 DNA: TGTGCCAGCAGTATAGCCTTCCAGTACGAGCAGTACTTC
V gene: TRBV11-3; D gene: -; J gene: TRBJ1-4; clone size: -; CDR3 protein: CASSRTIGGNEKLFF; CDR3 DNA: TGTGCCAGCAGCCGAACCATTGGGGGGAATGAAAAACTGTTTTTC
V gene: TRBV20-1; D gene: -; J gene: TRBJ2-3; clone size: medium-sized; CDR3 protein: CSAPATSSPYGTQYF; CDR3 DNA: TGCAGTGCTCCTGCTACTAGCAGTCCTTATGGTACGCAGTATTTT
V gene: TRBV19; D gene: TRBD2; J gene: TRBJ2-7; clone size: -; CDR3 protein: CASSIGTSGYEQYF; CDR3 DNA: TGTGCCAGTAGTATCGGGACTAGCGGGTACGAGCAGTACTTC
V gene: TRBV30; D gene: -; J gene: TRBJ2-7; clone size: medium-sized; CDR3 protein: CAWSVRRFGEQYF; CDR3 DNA: TGTGCCTGGAGTGTACGTAGGTTCGGGGAGCAGTACTTC
V gene: TRBV2; D gene: TRBD2; J gene: TRBJ2-3; clone size: few; CDR3 protein: CASSEGLAGTTDTRYF; CDR3 DNA: TGTGCCAGCAGTGAAGGACTAGCGGGGACCACAGATACGCGGTATTTT
V gene: TRBV20-1; D gene: TRBD1; J gene: TRBJ1-6; clone size: -; CDR3 protein: CSARPLTGAHSPLHF; CDR3 DNA: TGCAGTGCTCGACCACTTACAGGGGCTCATTCACCCCTCCACTTT
V gene: TRBV11-2; D gene: -; J gene: TRBJ2-1; clone size: -; CDR3 protein: CASSLKSGFTYNEQFF; CDR3 DNA: TGTGCCAGCAGCTTAAAAAGCGGGTTTACATACAATGAGCAGTTCTTC
V gene: TRBV29-1; D gene: -; J gene: TRBJ2-2; clone size: -; CDR3 protein: CSVAREAGELFF; CDR3 DNA: TGCAGCGTTGCCAGGGAGGCCGGGGAGCTGTTTTTT
V gene: TRBV19; D gene: TRBD2; J gene: TRBJ2-1; clone size: few; CDR3 protein: CASIGSAGGHNEQFF; CDR3 DNA: TGTGCCAGTATTGGATCCGCGGGAGGGCACAATGAGCAGTTCTTC
V gene: TRBV14; D gene: -; J gene: TRBJ2-2; clone size: few; CDR3 protein: CASSLYIGHGNTRELFF; CDR3 DNA: TGTGCCAGCAGCCTATACATAGGACACGGGAACACCAGGGAGCTGTTTTTT
V gene: TRBV5-4; D gene: TRBD1; J gene: TRBJ1-2; clone size: many; CDR3 protein: CASSLLTGKYGYTF; CDR3 DNA: TGTGCCAGCAGCCTCCTGACAGGGAAGTACGGCTACACCTTC
V gene: TRBV5-1; D gene: -; J gene: TRBJ2-7; clone size: -; CDR3 protein: CASSLGGGGVSYEQYF; CDR3 DNA: TGCGCCAGCAGCTTGGGGGGTGGCGGGGTTTCCTACGAGCAGTACTTC
V gene: TRBV6-1; D gene: -; J gene: TRBJ1-2; clone size: medium-sized; CDR3 protein: CTSSYRGGNGYTF; CDR3 DNA: TGTACCAGCAGTTACCGTGGAGGGAATGGCTACACCTTC
V gene: TRBV9; D gene: -; J gene: TRBJ1-3; clone size: few; CDR3 protein: CASSATGNSGNTIYF; CDR3 DNA: TGTGCCAGCAGCGCAACAGGGAACTCTGGAAACACCATATATTTT
V gene: TRBV7-8; D gene: TRBD1; J gene: TRBJ1-5; clone size: -; CDR3 protein: CASSLGDSNQPQHF; CDR3 DNA: TGTGCCAGCAGCTTAGGGGACAGTAATCAGCCCCAGCATTTT
V gene: TRBV28; D gene: -; J gene: TRBJ1-5; clone size: many; CDR3 protein: CASSLWGVSSNQPQHF; CDR3 DNA: TGTGCCAGCAGTTTATGGGGGGTTTCTAGCAATCAGCCCCAGCATTTT
V gene: TRBV4-1; D gene: -; J gene: TRBJ2-7; clone size: -; CDR3 protein: CASSLGQSSYEQYF; CDR3 DNA: TGCGCCAGCAGCCTAGGACAGAGTTCCTACGAGCAGTACTTC
V gene: TRBV27; D gene: -; J gene: TRBJ2-1; clone size: few; CDR3 protein: CASSLVGVENEQFF; CDR3 DNA: TGTGCCAGCAGTTTAGTGGGAGTGGAGAATGAGCAGTTCTTC
V gene: TRBV28; D gene: TRBD2; J gene: TRBJ2-7; clone size: -; CDR3 protein: CASSHQRGTYEQYF; CDR3 DNA: TGTGCCAGCAGTCACCAGCGGGGTACCTACGAGCAGTACTTC
V gene: TRBV12-3/TRBV12-4; D gene: -; J gene: TRBJ1-3; clone size: few; CDR3 protein: CASSLTLSGNTIYF; CDR3 DNA: TGTGCCAGCAGTTTGACACTCTCTGGAAACACCATATATTTT
V gene: TRBV9; D gene: -; J gene: TRBJ2-2; clone size: -; CDR3 protein: CASSTRQTGELFF; CDR3 DNA: TGTGCCAGCAGCACACGACAGACCGGGGAGCTGTTTTTT
V gene: TRBV2; D gene: -; J gene: TRBJ2-6; clone size: few; CDR3 protein: CASMYYRFSGANVLTF; CDR3 DNA: TGTGCCAGTATGTACTACAGGTTCTCTGGGGCCAACGTCCTGACTTTC
V gene: TRBV29-1; D gene: -; J gene: TRBJ1-2; clone size: -; CDR3 protein: CSVGLGDGGYTF; CDR3 DNA: TGCAGCGTTGGATTGGGAGATGGTGGCTACACCTTC